A single T cell receptor (beta chain) is shown here with its context. PCR was performed using 60 Vbeta and 13 Jbeta primers. TCRdb's copy holds only in-frame clones and misses some; the assay was immunoSEQ multiplex PCR. The profile covers 170,000 or so clones, with roughly 84% appearing a single time and around 1.9% taken by the ten largest. This sample was taken from a study of cytomegalovirus exposure and HLA in healthy donors. The V and J ends lost 4 bases and 5 bases, in that order; junction bases with no gene match: 8. This CDR3 contains 14 residues. Looked up from germline, CDR1 is SGHNT and CDR2 is YYREEE (reference sequence).

Sequencing was done on a sample of PBMCs. The sequence was collected from a man younger than 30 in good health and CMV-seronegative. The V and J genes are TRBV5-4 and TRBJ1-1; 7 positions match TRBD1. CDR3 protein: CASSPRGTDTEAFF. In DNA form, the CDR3 reads TGTGCCAGCAGCCCCCGGGGGACAGATACTGAAGCTTTCTTT.